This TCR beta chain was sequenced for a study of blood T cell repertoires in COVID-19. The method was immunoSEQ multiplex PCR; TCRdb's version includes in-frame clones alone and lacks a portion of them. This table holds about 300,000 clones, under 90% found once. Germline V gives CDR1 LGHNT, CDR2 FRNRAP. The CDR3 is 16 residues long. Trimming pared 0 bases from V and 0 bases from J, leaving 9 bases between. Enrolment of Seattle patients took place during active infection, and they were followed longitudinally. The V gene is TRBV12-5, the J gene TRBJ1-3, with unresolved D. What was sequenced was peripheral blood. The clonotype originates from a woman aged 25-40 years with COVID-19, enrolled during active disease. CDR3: CASGLVLRSSGNTIYF. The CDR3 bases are TGTGCTAGTGGTTTGGTATTGAGGAGCTCTGGAAACACCATATATTTT.